Listed below are T cell receptor beta chains from one sample, sequenced in a study of blood T cell repertoires in COVID-19. Clones were sequenced by immunoSEQ multiplex PCR, and TCRdb holds only the in-frame ones, with some missing. The sample holds about 220,000 clones; under 90% are singletons and the top ten take approximately 3.8%. What was sequenced was peripheral blood. Source of these receptors: a woman aged 80 or older with acute or convalescent COVID-19. The CDR3 runs from the conserved cysteine through the conserved F or W. The D gene is left open where the match is weak. Clone size is stated in some rows and not others, as once, few, many or a class when expanded.

j_call,d_call,v_call,clone_size,cdr3_aa,cdr3_nt
TRBJ2-5,TRBD1,TRBV9,.,CASSVGTGVTQETQYF,TGTGCCAGCAGCGTGGGGACAGGGGTGACCCAAGAGACCCAGTACTTC
TRBJ1-1,TRBD1,TRBV5-1,.,CASSLNRGNTEAFF,TGCGCCAGCAGCTTGAACAGGGGGAACACTGAAGCTTTCTTT
TRBJ2-5,.,TRBV6-2/TRBV6-3,.,CASRSAGPGETQYF,TGTGCCAGCCGTTCGGCGGGGCCCGGGGAGACCCAGTACTTC
TRBJ2-3,TRBD2,TRBV19,.,CATRAGGPSTDTQYF,TGTGCCACCAGGGCGGGGGGCCCTAGCACAGATACGCAGTATTTT
TRBJ1-2,TRBD1,TRBV7-2,.,CASSLDKGRGQIRF,TGTGCCAGCAGCTTAGACAAAGGCAGGGGGCAAATACGCTTC
TRBJ1-5,.,TRBV6-4,.,CASSDSFGQPQHF,TGTGCCAGCAGTGACTCGTTCGGTCAGCCCCAGCATTTT
TRBJ1-1,.,TRBV2,.,CASRRGPSNTEAFF,TGTGCCAGCAGGCGGGGGCCATCGAACACTGAAGCTTTCTTT
TRBJ2-5,TRBD2,TRBV2,.,CASSLERGLQETQYF,TGTGCCAGCAGTCTCGAGCGGGGGCTTCAAGAGACCCAGTACTTC
TRBJ1-5,TRBD1,TRBV7-2,once,CASSADRGLREPQHF,TGTGCCAGCAGCGCGGACAGGGGCCTGAGGGAGCCCCAGCATTTT
TRBJ2-3,TRBD2,TRBV5-1,once,CASSWGDYSSGTDTQYF,TGCGCCAGCAGCTGGGGGGACTACTCTAGCGGCACAGATACGCAGTATTTT
TRBJ2-2,.,TRBV9,.,CASSAHHTGITGELFF,TGTGCCAGCAGCGCACACCATACAGGGATAACCGGGGAGCTGTTTTTT
TRBJ1-2,.,TRBV24-1,.,CATSDRTDTEGYTF,TGTGCCACCAGTGACAGGACAGACACGGAAGGCTACACCTTC
TRBJ2-1,.,TRBV7-9,.,CASFGHSSSYNEQFF,TGTGCCAGCTTTGGACACTCGAGCTCCTACAATGAGCAGTTCTTC
TRBJ2-5,TRBD2,TRBV5-1,.,CASSLGGLLQETQYF,TGCGCCAGCAGCTTGGGGGGACTACTCCAAGAGACCCAGTACTTC
TRBJ2-7,TRBD2,TRBV7-8,.,CASSQGLAEFSYEQYF,TGTGCCAGCAGCCAGGGACTAGCGGAATTTTCCTACGAGCAGTACTTC
TRBJ1-2,.,TRBV2,.,CASSERVNYGYTF,TGTGCCAGCAGTGAGAGAGTTAACTATGGCTACACCTTC
TRBJ1-5,.,TRBV14,.,CASSQPRGPAQPQHF,TGTGCCAGCAGCCAACCCAGGGGCCCGGCCCAGCCCCAGCATTTT
TRBJ1-5,TRBD1,TRBV29-1,.,CSVAPGQGNQPQHF,TGCAGCGTTGCACCTGGACAGGGCAATCAGCCCCAGCATTTT
TRBJ1-4,TRBD1,TRBV4-2,.,CASSQGTTGGGNEKLFF,TGTGCCAGCAGCCAGGGCACAACAGGGGGCGGGAATGAAAAACTGTTTTTT
TRBJ1-3,TRBD1,TRBV2,few,CASSRTGGLVRNTIYF,TGTGCCAGCAGTCGGACAGGGGGTTTGGTTCGAAACACCATATATTTT
TRBJ1-4,TRBD1,TRBV5-4,few,CASSAGTGGDEKLFF,TGTGCCAGCAGCGCCGGGACAGGGGGCGATGAAAAACTGTTTTTT
TRBJ1-5,.,TRBV12-3/TRBV12-4,.,CASSLREGQPQHF,TGTGCCAGCAGTTTAAGGGAGGGTCAGCCCCAGCATTTT
TRBJ1-1,TRBD1,TRBV3-1/TRBV3-2,.,CASTKGAGERTEVFF,TGTGCCAGCACCAAGGGGGCAGGGGAGCGGACTGAAGTTTTCTTT
TRBJ1-1,TRBD1,TRBV6-5,.,CASSTSWDRGPEAFF,TGTGCCAGCAGTACCTCCTGGGACAGGGGCCCTGAAGCTTTCTTT
TRBJ2-7,TRBD2,TRBV5-1,.,CASSLTSGGNSEQYF,TGCGCCAGCAGCTTGACTAGCGGGGGAAACTCCGAGCAGTACTTC
TRBJ2-1,.,TRBV4-2,.,CASSQDLLYNEQFF,TGTGCCAGCAGCCAAGATCTATTATACAATGAGCAGTTCTTC
TRBJ2-3,TRBD1,TRBV27,.,CASSLVGQSTDTQYF,TGTGCCAGCAGTTTGGTGGGACAGTCCACAGATACGCAGTATTTT
TRBJ2-7,.,TRBV5-6,.,CASSLLEIYYEQYF,TGTGCCAGCAGCTTGTTAGAGATTTACTACGAGCAGTACTTC
TRBJ1-1,TRBD1,TRBV9,few,CASSPRTGGNTEAFF,TGTGCCAGCAGCCCCCGGACAGGGGGCAACACTGAAGCTTTCTTT
TRBJ2-3,TRBD1,TRBV4-1,.,CASSPRPGGAPDTQYF,TGCGCCAGCAGCCCCCGTCCAGGGGGCGCCCCAGATACGCAGTATTTT
TRBJ2-7,.,TRBV15,.,CATSRESWAGRSYEQYF,TGTGCCACCAGCAGAGAATCTTGGGCCGGGAGATCCTACGAGCAGTACTTC
TRBJ1-5,TRBD1,TRBV27,.,CASSPLARGANQPQHF,TGTGCCAGCAGTCCCCTCGCCAGGGGGGCGAACCAGCCCCAGCATTTT
TRBJ1-1,.,TRBV19,.,CATRTQGGNTEAFF,TGTGCCACCCGGACCCAAGGGGGTAACACTGAAGCTTTCTTT
TRBJ1-6,.,TRBV4-2,.,CASSQDVWGGTAYNSPLHF,TGTGCCAGCAGCCAAGATGTTTGGGGCGGAACAGCCTATAATTCACCCCTCCACTTT
TRBJ2-1,.,TRBV7-2,.,CASSLTGLRSNEQFF,TGTGCCAGCAGCTTAACGGGGTTACGAAGCAATGAGCAGTTCTTC
TRBJ1-4,TRBD1,TRBV2,.,CASSNTGVTNEKLFF,TGTGCCAGCAGTAATACAGGGGTAACTAATGAAAAACTGTTTTTT
TRBJ1-1,.,TRBV5-1,.,CASSLKGSSEAFF,TGCGCCAGCAGCTTGAAGGGGTCCTCTGAAGCTTTCTTT
TRBJ1-4,.,TRBV7-7,.,CASSLSAGLNEKLFF,TGTGCCAGCAGCTTATCAGCAGGGCTTAATGAAAAACTGTTTTTT
TRBJ2-1,TRBD2,TRBV6-5,.,CASSIRLAEYNEQFF,TGTGCCAGCAGTATTAGACTAGCGGAGTACAATGAGCAGTTCTTC
TRBJ2-7,TRBD1,TRBV10-3,.,CAISPGQGINEQYF,TGTGCCATCAGCCCGGGACAGGGAATAAACGAGCAGTACTTC
TRBJ1-2,.,TRBV6-2/TRBV6-3,.,CASSYPVLGYTF,TGTGCCAGCAGTTATCCTGTTTTGGGCTACACCTTC
TRBJ2-2,.,TRBV2,.,CATEYTGELFF,TGTGCCACAGAATACACCGGGGAGCTGTTTTTT
TRBJ2-2,TRBD2,TRBV7-6,.,CASSPSGGPIGELFF,TGTGCCAGCAGCCCTAGCGGGGGGCCGATCGGGGAGCTGTTTTTT
TRBJ1-2,.,TRBV7-2,.,CASSLESSSPYGYTF,TGTGCCAGCAGCTTAGAATCGTCCTCCCCGTATGGCTACACCTTC